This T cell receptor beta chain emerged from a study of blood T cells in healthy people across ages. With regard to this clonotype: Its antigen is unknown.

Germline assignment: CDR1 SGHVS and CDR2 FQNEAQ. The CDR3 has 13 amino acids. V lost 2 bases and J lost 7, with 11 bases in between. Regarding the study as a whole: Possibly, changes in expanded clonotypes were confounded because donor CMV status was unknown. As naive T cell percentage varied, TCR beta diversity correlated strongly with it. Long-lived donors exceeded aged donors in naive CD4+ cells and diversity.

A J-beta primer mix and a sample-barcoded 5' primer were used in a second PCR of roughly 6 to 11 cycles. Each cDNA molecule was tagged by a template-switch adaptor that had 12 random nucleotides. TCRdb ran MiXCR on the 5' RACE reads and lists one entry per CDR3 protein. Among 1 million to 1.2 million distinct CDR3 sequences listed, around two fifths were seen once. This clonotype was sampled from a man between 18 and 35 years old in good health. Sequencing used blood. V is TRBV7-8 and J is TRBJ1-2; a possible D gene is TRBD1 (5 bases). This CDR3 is CASSLSTGSGYTF. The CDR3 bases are TGTGCCAGCAGCTTAAGTACAGGCTCTGGCTACACCTTC. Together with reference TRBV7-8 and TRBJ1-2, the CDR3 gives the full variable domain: GAGVSQSPRYKVAKRGQDVALRCDPISGHVSLFWYQQALGQGPEFLTYFQNEAQLDKSGLPSDRFFAERPEGSVSTLKIQRTQQEDSAVYLCASSLSTGSGYTFGSGTRLTVV.